This T cell receptor (beta chain) was captured by sequencing in a study of CD8+ T cells in alopecia areata. Study-wide results and caveats: Many expanded lesional clones persisted during tofacitinib (in both scalp and blood).

Following extraction, RNA underwent reverse transcription to cDNA, which served as the sequencing template. The assay was immunoSEQ multiplex PCR, and TCRdb's table has in-frame clones only and misses some. The sample shows about 120,000 clones, approximately 53% of them seen only once. Regarding treatment: oral pan-JAK inhibitor, 5-10 mg twice daily. A note on this clone: Its antigen is undetermined.

The sample in question was CD4+ T cells sorted from blood, obtained at week 4, from a patient treated with tofacitinib. This clonotype was obtained from a human donor with alopecia areata.

The CDR3 reads CASRFRTGATEAFF. As DNA, the CDR3 is TGTGCCAGCAGGTTCCGGACAGGGGCCACTGAAGCTTTCTTT. J is TRBJ1-1 and V is TRBV7-9; 9 bases line up with TRBD1. The CDR3 contains 14 residues. Trimming at V came to 6 bases and at J to 4 bases, leaving 6 bases not matched to a gene. The germline CDR1 and CDR2 sequences are SEHNR and FQNEAQ (reference sequence).